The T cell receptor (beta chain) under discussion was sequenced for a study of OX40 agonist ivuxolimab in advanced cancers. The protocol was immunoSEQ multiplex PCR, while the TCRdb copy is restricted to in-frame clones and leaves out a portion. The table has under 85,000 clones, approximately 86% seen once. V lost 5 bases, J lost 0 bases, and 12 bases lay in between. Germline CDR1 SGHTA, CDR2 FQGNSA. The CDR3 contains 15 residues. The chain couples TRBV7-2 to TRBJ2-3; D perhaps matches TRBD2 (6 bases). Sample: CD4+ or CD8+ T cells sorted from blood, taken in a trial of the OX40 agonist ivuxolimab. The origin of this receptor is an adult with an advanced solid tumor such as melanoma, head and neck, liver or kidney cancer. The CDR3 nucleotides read TGTGCCAGCAGCCCGGGACTTCCTAGCACAGATACGCAGTATTTT. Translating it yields CASSPGLPSTDTQYF.